The present T cell receptor beta chain was sequenced within a study of blood T cell repertoires in COVID-19. Germline loops: CDR1 KGHDR, CDR2 SFDVKD. Trimming cost V 2 bases and J 5 bases, with 12 bases left between them. This CDR3 is 15 amino acids long. The protocol was immunoSEQ multiplex PCR, while the TCRdb copy is restricted to in-frame clones and leaves out a portion. The sample comprises some 62,000 clones, around 73% of which are singletons, and more than 13% rests with the top ten. Enrolled during active infection, Seattle patients were then followed longitudinally. The sample taken for sequencing was peripheral blood. The TCR comes from a man in his sixties with COVID-19, enrolled during active disease. V gene TRBV24-1 combines with J gene TRBJ1-5; D is possibly TRBD1 (5 bases). The CDR3 sequence: CATSDSNRDYQPQHF. CDR3 nucleotide sequence: TGTGCCACCAGTGATTCGAACCGGGACTATCAGCCCCAGCATTTT.